The 10 T cell receptor beta chains below come from one sample, sequenced in a study of T and B cells in COVID-19 patients. TRB rearrangements were amplified by multiplex PCR with BIOMED2 TRB-A/B primers. TCRdb recomputed calls from the multiplex PCR reads with MiXCR, one row per CDR3 protein. The sample has thousands of distinct CDR3 sequences, approximately 40% seen once. Blood genomic DNA input for TRB amplification was roughly 230-550 ng. Sequencing was carried out using blood. The receptors derive from a human donor with active COVID-19.

This clonotype has only a few counts. V and J are TRBV10-3 and TRBJ1-4, with D unclear. V lost 7 bases and J lost 0, with 6 bases in between. This CDR3 is 13 amino acids long. Germline loops: CDR1 ENHRY, CDR2 SYGVKD. DNA of the CDR3: TGTGCCATCAAGGCGGCAACTAATGAAAAACTGTTTTTT. Amino acids: CAIKAATNEKLFF.

This clonotype is judged medium-sized. The chain has TRBV29-1 and TRBJ2-3; D unresolved. Germline CDR1 is SQVTM and CDR2 is ANQGSEA. V was shortened by 6 bases and J by 4 bases, with 17 bases between the two germline ends. This CDR3 region has 14 residues. The CDR3 reads CSVSASVFSDTQYF. CDR3 DNA sequence: TGCAGCGTGTCGGCTAGTGTGTTTTCAGATACGCAGTATTTT.

The genes are TRBV19 and TRBJ2-3; possible D gene TRBD1, 6 bases. CDR3 length equals 15 residues. Germline V gene data show CDR1 as LNHDA and CDR2 as SQIVND (reference sequence). V dropped 2 bases and J dropped 2 bases, with 11 bases sitting between them. The CDR3 loop is CASSIPQGHTDTQYF. The DNA for the CDR3 is TGTGCCAGTAGTATACCGCAGGGACACACAGATACGCAGTATTTT. Full variable domain (outside the CDR3, taken from reference TRBV19 and TRBJ2-3): DGGITQSPKYLFRKEGQNVTLSCEQNLNHDAMYWYRQDPGQGLRLIYYSQIVNDFQKGDIAEGYSVSREKKESFPLTVTSAQKNPTAFYLCASSIPQGHTDTQYFGPGTRLTVL.

The chain employs TRBV13 and TRBJ1-3, with D possibly being TRBD1 (6 bases). The germline V gene encodes CDR1 PRHDT and CDR2 FYEKMQ (reference sequence). V gave up 5 bases and J gave up 0 bases, with 11 bases separating them. The length of the CDR3 is 15 residues. CDR3 nucleotides: TGTGCCAGCAGCCATGGCAGGGGCTCTGGAAACACCATATATTTT. It yields the protein CASSHGRGSGNTIYF. Looking up the rest from reference TRBV13 and TRBJ1-3 gives the full variable domain: AAGVIQSPRHLIKEKRETATLKCYPIPRHDTVYWYQQGPGQDPQFLISFYEKMQSDKGSIPDRFSAQQFSDYHSELNMSSLELGDSALYFCASSHGRGSGNTIYFGEGSWLTVV.

The V gene is TRBV6-2 or TRBV6-3, the J gene TRBJ2-7; D ambiguous. Germline V gene data show CDR1 as MNHEY and CDR2 as SVGEGT. The CDR3 extends over 12 amino acids. V lost 3 bases, J lost 1 base, and 4 bases lay in between. The CDR3 reads CASSYRSYEQYF. The CDR3 nucleotides are TGTGCCAGCAGTTATAGGTCCTACGAGCAGTACTTC.

This clonotype was picked up a small number of times. This chain uses TRBV15 with TRBJ2-1, with D tentatively TRBD1 (5 bases). The CDR3 is made up of 16 amino acids. V lost 3 bases to trimming and J lost 3 bases, with 15 bases between them. Germline CDR1 LNHNV, CDR2 YYDKDF (reference sequence). The CDR3 loop reads CATSSGTRGNYNEQFF. CDR3 nucleotide sequence: TGTGCCACCAGCAGCGGAACAAGGGGTAACTACAATGAGCAGTTCTTC.

This clonotype was found once. The V call is TRBV20-1, the J call TRBJ1-2; D perhaps matches TRBD1 (5 bases). Germline V CDR1 and CDR2: DFQATT, SNEGSKA (reference sequence). Trimming left V 3 bases short and J 2 bases short, with 13 bases between. The CDR3 length is 14 residues. DNA for the CDR3: TGCAGTGCTAGTGAGGGGAGTAACAACTATGGCTACACCTTC. Amino acids: CSASEGSNNYGYTF.

The genes are TRBV5-1 and TRBJ1-6; 7 bases match TRBD1. The CDR3 length is 17 residues. Germline trimming cut 4 bases from V and 7 bases from J; bases unmatched to any gene: 14. CDR1 SGHRS and CDR2 YFSETQ come from the germline V gene. The CDR3 here is CASSLYRDSLSNSPLHF. In DNA, the CDR3 is TGCGCCAGCAGCCTGTACCGGGACAGTCTTTCCAATTCACCCCTCCACTTT.

This chain uses TRBV24-1 with TRBJ2-7; 12 bases align to TRBD1. Germline V gene data show CDR1 as KGHDR and CDR2 as SFDVKD. The J segment lost 2 bases and the V segment lost 4 bases, leaving 5 bases of the junction unmatched. CDR3 length: 16 residues. The CDR3 DNA follows: TGTGCCACCAGTGACCGGGGACAGGGGGCTGCCTACGAGCAGTACTTC. It is translated as CATSDRGQGAAYEQYF.

This clonotype showed up just a few times. The chain has TRBV18 and TRBJ1-4; TRBD1 aligns across 7 bases. Germline lookup yields CDR1 KGHSH and CDR2 LQKENI. Trimming removed 0 bases from V and 4 bases from J; junction bases left unmatched: 5. The CDR3 spans 16 residues. The CDR3 nucleotides are TGTGCCAGCTCACCACCCAGTACAGGGGTTAATGAAAAACTGTTTTTT. It encodes CASSPPSTGVNEKLFF.